This T cell receptor beta chain was retrieved from a study of CD8+CD57+ T cells in acquired aplastic anemia. Background on the study: The sorted CD4+ and CD8+ cells yielded an average about 3.5 ug of DNA.

This CDR3 spans 17 amino acids. Between the trimmed V and J ends, which lost 4 bases and 5 bases, there was a span of 23 bases. Germline CDR1 reads SGDLS; CDR2 reads YYNGEE. This clonotype has more than one count but fewer than ten. The template for TCR beta VDJ and CDR3 sequence profiling was genomic DNA. MiXCR, applied by TCRdb to the reads, yields one record per CDR3 protein. The table records more than 100,000 distinct CDR3 sequences, 41% of them present only once. The receptor comes from a human donor in good health, serving as a control. Material: sorted CD4+, CD8+, or CD8+CD57+ T cells (not recorded which) from PBMCs. This rearrangement joins TRBV9 to TRBJ2-3; perhaps D is TRBD1 or TRBD2 (10 bases each). As DNA, the CDR3 is TGTGCCAGCAGCACGGGACAGGGGAGCGGGGGGGTAGATACGCAGTATTTT. Translation: CASSTGQGSGGVDTQYF.